The present T cell receptor beta chain was sequenced within a study of siplizumab effects on memory and regulatory T cells. The table came from immunoSEQ multiplex PCR; TCRdb's copy has only in-frame clones and leaves some out. The sample comprises approximately 84,000 clones, roughly 94% of which are singletons, and approximately 18% rests with the top ten. Germline-derived CDR1 and CDR2 are SGDLS and YYNGEE. V dropped 2 bases and J dropped 3 bases, with 15 bases sitting between them. The CDR3 covers 15 residues. Details on this clone: No antigen is known for it.

Whole-study findings and limits: It seemed that naive T cells were more diverse than memory cells and were major contributors to the alloresponse. Among mappable alloreactive CD4+ clones, the Treg-derived fraction averaged around 70% with siplizumab versus around 26% in controls.

This clonotype originated in a human donor in good health. This rearrangement joins TRBV9 to TRBJ2-7; the D gene is possibly TRBD2 (5 bases). The sequencing input was CD8+ T cells sorted from blood. The CDR3: CASSVYDGNNYEQYF. The CDR3, as DNA: TGTGCCAGCAGCGTCTACGACGGGAATAACTACGAGCAGTACTTC.